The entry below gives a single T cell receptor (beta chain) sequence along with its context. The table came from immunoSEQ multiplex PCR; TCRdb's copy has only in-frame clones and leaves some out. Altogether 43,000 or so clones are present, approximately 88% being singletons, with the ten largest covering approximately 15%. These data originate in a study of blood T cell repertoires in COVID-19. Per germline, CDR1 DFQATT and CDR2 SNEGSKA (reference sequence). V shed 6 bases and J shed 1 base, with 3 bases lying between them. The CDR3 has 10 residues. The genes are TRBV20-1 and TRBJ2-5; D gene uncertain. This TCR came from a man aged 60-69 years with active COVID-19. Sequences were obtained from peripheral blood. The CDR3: CSAAQETQYF. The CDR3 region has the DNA TGCAGTGCGGCCCAAGAGACCCAGTACTTC.